Following are 16 T cell receptor beta chains from one sample sequenced in a study of cytomegalovirus exposure and HLA in healthy donors. The PCR was carried out with 60 Vbeta primers and 13 Jbeta primers. Using immunoSEQ multiplex PCR, the repertoire was profiled, and TCRdb retains in-frame clones only, with some absent. The profile shows about 300,000 clones, 80% to 90% of them singletons. Specimen: PBMCs. These receptors came from a man in his forties in good health and CMV-seropositive.

The rearrangement joins TRBV5-1 to TRBJ2-4; 8 nucleotides match TRBD2. In germline, CDR1 is SGHRS, CDR2 YFSETQ. V lost 5 bases to trimming and J lost 2 bases; unmatched junction nucleotides: 6. The CDR3 extends over 15 amino acids. Here the CDR3 DNA reads TGCGCCAGCAGACCCGGGAGGGAGCCCAAAAACATTCAGTACTTC. This gives the protein CASRPGREPKNIQYF.

This clone has at least ten counts. V usage is TRBV6-1 and J usage is TRBJ1-5, with 7 nucleotides matching TRBD1. The CDR3 spans 14 residues. The junction had 3 bases not matched to a gene; V was cut back by 0 bases and J by 7 bases. Per germline, CDR1 MNHNS and CDR2 SASEGT. CDR3 residues: CASSEAGTEQPQHF. In DNA form, the CDR3 reads TGTGCCAGCAGTGAAGCAGGGACAGAACAGCCCCAGCATTTT.

The CDR3: CASSLVEGSEAFF. DNA for the CDR3: TGTGCCAGCAGCTTGGTGGAGGGGAGCGAAGCTTTCTTT. The chain is built from TRBV5-6 and TRBJ1-1, with D tentatively TRBD1 (5 bases). Germline V lookup: CDR1 SGHDT, CDR2 YYEEEE. CDR3 length: 13 amino acids. Trimming left V 0 bases short and J 8 bases short, with 11 bases between.

The chain recombines TRBV19 with TRBJ2-5; 11 bases map to TRBD2. The CDR3 extends over 15 amino acids. Trimming at V came to 5 bases and at J to 5 bases, leaving 7 bases not matched to a gene. The germline V gene encodes CDR1 LNHDA and CDR2 SQIVND (reference sequence). CDR3: CASSPRLAGTETQYF. The CDR3 DNA reads as TGTGCCAGTAGTCCCCGACTAGCGGGAACGGAGACCCAGTACTTC.

The chain recombines TRBV5-4 with TRBJ1-1; 10 bases align to TRBD1. The length of the CDR3 is 14 residues. The V and J ends lost 4 bases and 5 bases, in that order; junction bases with no gene match: 5. CDR1 and CDR2 (germline): SGHNT, YYREEE (reference sequence). CDR3 residues: CASSRDRGWTEAFF. CDR3 DNA sequence: TGTGCCAGCAGCCGGGACAGGGGTTGGACTGAAGCTTTCTTT.

The V call is TRBV5-1, the J call TRBJ2-6, with unresolved D. Trimming took off 0 bases at V and 4 bases at J, with 11 bases between the two ends. Germline V gene lookup returns CDR1 SGHRS and CDR2 YFSETQ. This CDR3 has 16 residues. As DNA, the CDR3 is TGCGCCAGCAGCTTGGATCCGAGATTAGGGGCCAACGTCCTGACTTTC. The encoded protein is CASSLDPRLGANVLTF.

The chain joins TRBV15 to TRBJ2-7, with D tentatively TRBD1 (6 bases). The germline V and J ends were trimmed by 8 bases and 4 bases, with 15 bases remaining between them. The CDR3 contains 13 residues. Per germline, CDR1 LNHNV and CDR2 YYDKDF (reference sequence). CDR3 DNA sequence: TGTGCCACCCAACAGGGAATTGGATACGAGCAGTACTTC. Translation: CATQQGIGYEQYF.

This chain links TRBV7-6 with TRBJ2-7, with TRBD1 matching over 7 bases. The V gene end was trimmed by 5 bases and the J gene end by 4 bases; junction bases not matched to a gene: 8. Germline values: CDR1 SGHVS, CDR2 FNYEAQ. The CDR3 has 14 amino acids. The CDR3, as DNA: TGTGCCAGCAGCCCACAGGGGCGACTTTACGAGCAGTACTTC. Protein: CASSPQGRLYEQYF.

The V gene is TRBV7-8, the J gene TRBJ2-5; possible D gene TRBD1, 6 bases. V lost 1 base to trimming and J lost 5 bases, with 14 bases between them. CDR3 size: 15 residues. CDR1 and CDR2 from the germline V gene are SGHVS and FQNEAQ. The CDR3, as DNA: TGTGCCAGCAGCTTAGAGGCCAGGGGAAAGGAGACCCAGTACTTC. Translation gives CASSLEARGKETQYF.

The chain joins TRBV28 to TRBJ2-6, with D perhaps matching TRBD1 (6 bases). Germline V gives CDR1 MDHEN, CDR2 SYDVKM. V was shortened by 5 bases and J by 4 bases, with 15 bases between the two germline ends. The CDR3 consists of 16 residues. DNA of the CDR3: TGTGCCAGCAGTCCACAGGGCAGGGCCGGGGCCAACGTCCTGACTTTC. Translated, it gives CASSPQGRAGANVLTF.

V is TRBV6-6 and J is TRBJ1-2, with D maybe TRBD1 (6 bases). CDR1 and CDR2 from the germline V gene are MNHNY and SVGAGI (reference sequence). Trimming removed 5 bases at V and 4 bases at J, with 17 bases between. The CDR3 has 15 amino acids. The CDR3 DNA follows: TGTGCCAGCAGTGCCCGATCAGGGGCGAGCTATGGCTACACCTTC. Amino acid sequence: CASSARSGASYGYTF.

This chain connects TRBV28 to TRBJ2-5; a possible D gene is TRBD1 (5 bases). The J call could be wrong; TRBJ2-7 is a better fit for the DNA end. Germline V gene sequence: CDR1 MDHEN, CDR2 SYDVKM. The CDR3 consists of 14 residues. The CDR3 protein is CASSFTDSSYEQYF. The CDR3 DNA reads TGTGCCAGCAGTTTTACCGACAGCTCCTACGAGCAGTACTTC.

J is TRBJ2-2 and V is TRBV9; 11 bases agree with TRBD1. Germline CDR1 is SGDLS and CDR2 is YYNGEE. The CDR3 loop spans 16 amino acids. Losses at the gene ends were 2 bases for V and 7 bases for J; bases not matched to a gene: 7. The DNA of the CDR3 is TGTGCCAGCAGCGTGGTCGGGACAGGGGGGATCGGGGAGCTGTTTTTT. Its protein product is CASSVVGTGGIGELFF.

V usage is TRBV19 and J usage is TRBJ1-1; no reliable D call. V dropped 1 base and J dropped 5 bases, with 8 bases sitting between them. The CDR3 extends over 13 amino acids. The germline gives CDR1 LNHDA, CDR2 SQIVND (reference sequence). CDR3 in amino acids: CASSIGAGTEAFF. CDR3 DNA: TGTGCCAGTAGTATAGGCGCGGGGACTGAAGCTTTCTTT.

The CDR3 is CASSRGTGNTIYF. CDR3 DNA: TGTGCCAGCTCCCGGGGGACTGGAAACACCATATATTTT. The J gene is TRBJ1-3, the V gene TRBV27; D may be TRBD1 (5 bases). The CDR3 contains 13 residues. Per germline, CDR1 MNHEY and CDR2 SMNVEV (reference sequence). Trimming removed 8 bases at V and 2 bases at J, with 10 bases between.

The V gene is TRBV4-2, the J gene TRBJ2-7; 9 bases line up with TRBD1. The CDR3 runs 15 residues. Looked up from germline, CDR1 is LGHNA and CDR2 is YNFKEQ. After removal of 1 base from V and 1 base from J, the junction contained 2 bases not matched to a gene. The CDR3: CASSQGTGDSYEQYF. The CDR3 bases are TGTGCCAGCAGCCAAGGGACAGGGGATTCCTACGAGCAGTACTTC.